The 10 T cell receptor beta chains presented below share a single source sample, sequenced in a study of cytomegalovirus exposure and HLA in healthy donors. The PCR used 60 Vbeta and 13 Jbeta primers. Measured with immunoSEQ multiplex PCR; TCRdb has only the in-frame clones, and not every one. The sample yields around 150,000 clones, almost 80% seen once. The sequenced material came from PBMCs. All receptors derive from a woman in her 30s in good health and CMV-seronegative.

The chain is built from TRBV7-8 and TRBJ1-4; 8 bases map to TRBD1. The V segment lost 6 bases and the J segment 2 bases; nucleotides outside the gene matches: 11. Germline CDR1 and CDR2: SGHVS and FQNEAQ. The CDR3 sequence is 17 residues long. Here the CDR3 DNA reads TGTGCCAGCAGGGGACAGGCTGGGACTTTGACTAATGAAAAACTGTTTTTT. Translation gives CASRGQAGTLTNEKLFF.

V is TRBV20-1 and J is TRBJ2-7; TRBD2 might be the D (5 bases). Germline assignment: CDR1 DFQATT and CDR2 SNEGSKA (reference sequence). The CDR3 extends over 11 amino acids. The ends were cut back, 6 bases at V and 2 bases at J, with 8 bases in the middle. CDR3 sequence reads: CSAFGAYEQYF. In nucleotides, the CDR3 is TGCAGTGCCTTCGGGGCCTACGAGCAGTACTTC.

The J gene is TRBJ1-4, the V gene TRBV29-1, with 8 bases aligning to TRBD1. CDR3 size: 13 residues. The ends lost 7 bases at V and 8 bases at J; junction bases unmatched: 9. CDR1 and CDR2 from the germline V gene are SQVTM and ANQGSEA. The CDR3 DNA is TGCAGCGCCCGCGGGACAGGCGTCGAAAAACTGTTTTTT. As protein: CSARGTGVEKLFF.

This clone was detected only a few times. The V call is TRBV6-4, the J call TRBJ2-2; D is unresolved. Per germline, CDR1 MRHNA and CDR2 SNTAGT. The CDR3 extends over 15 amino acids. V was cut by 0 bases and J by 3 bases, with 8 bases left in between. This CDR3 reads CASSDSSRDTGELFF. CDR3 nucleotide sequence: TGTGCCAGCAGTGACTCGAGTCGGGACACCGGGGAGCTGTTTTTT.

The chain recombines TRBV5-1 with TRBJ1-1, with TRBD1 matching over 9 bases. The CDR3 runs to 18 residues. V lost 4 bases and J lost 4; bases outside the gene matches: 17. Germline CDR1 is SGHRS and CDR2 is YFSETQ. The DNA for the CDR3 is TGCGCCAGCAGCCTTAACTTGGGACAGGGATATCGGGGCACTGAAGCTTTCTTT. Translating gives CASSLNLGQGYRGTEAFF.

This clone came up many times. The chain recombines TRBV7-2 with TRBJ1-1; possibly TRBD1 for D (5 bases). Trimming cost V 1 base and J 5 bases, with 14 bases left between them. Per the germline V gene, CDR1 is SGHTA and CDR2 is FQGNSA. CDR3 length: 15 residues. The CDR3, as DNA: TGTGCCAGCAGCTTAGGAGGGGCGGGGTCTACTGAAGCTTTCTTT. Translation gives CASSLGGAGSTEAFF.

The chain joins TRBV4-1 to TRBJ1-3; the D is unclear. CDR3 size: 18 residues. CDR1 MGHRA and CDR2 YSYEKL come from the germline V gene. Trimming shortened V by 1 base and J by 1 base, and 17 bases separated the two germline ends. In DNA form, the CDR3 reads TGCGCCAGCAGCCAAGGGGCCACCCCGGGATGGTCTGGAAACACCATATATTTT. Its translation: CASSQGATPGWSGNTIYF.

The chain combines TRBV4-3 with TRBJ2-1; D perhaps matches TRBD2 (6 bases). CDR1 and CDR2 from the germline V gene are LGHNA and YSLEER. V lost 4 bases, J lost 5 bases, and 18 bases lay in between. The CDR3 has 16 residues. CDR3 amino acids: CASSRRSGLSNNEQFF. CDR3 sequence (DNA): TGCGCCAGCAGCCGAAGGTCCGGACTATCTAACAATGAGCAGTTCTTC.

The V call is TRBV7-3, the J call TRBJ2-5, with a possible D match to TRBD2 (5 bases). The length of the CDR3 is 14 residues. CDR1 is SGHTA, CDR2 FQGTGA, per germline. V dropped 5 bases and J dropped 5 bases, with 15 bases sitting between them. The CDR3 sequence: CASSPSGRGETQYF. Written as DNA, the CDR3 is TGTGCCAGCAGCCCCAGCGGCCGCGGGGAGACCCAGTACTTC.

On this clone: Other DNA sequences from this sample encode an identical CDR3 as well. The rearrangement joins TRBV5-1 to TRBJ2-7, with TRBD2 identical over 7 bases. CDR3 length: 15 residues. Per the germline V gene, CDR1 is SGHRS and CDR2 is YFSETQ. The junction had 6 bases not matched to a gene; V was cut back by 0 bases and J by 3 bases. The CDR3 reads CASSLGAGEIYEQYF. Written as DNA, the CDR3 is TGCGCCAGCAGCTTGGGGGCGGGGGAGATCTACGAGCAGTACTTC.